This T cell receptor beta chain was observed in a study of neurological immune-mediated disorders. Whole-study context: There were around 34 multiple sclerosis patients; about 30 were relapsing-remitting and 3 were secondary progressive.

This clonotype was found many times. Its antigen is undetermined. By 5'RACE with 10-nucleotide random UMIs, the cDNA was made. TCRdb reprocessed the 5' RACE reads with MiXCR, giving one entry per CDR3 protein. This sample has about 62,000 distinct CDR3 sequences, with 3% to 4% found just once. Study results and caveats: The most TCR clonal expansion was seen in HTLV-1-associated myelopathy, whereas the least was seen in multiple sclerosis, below the level in healthy controls. No sharing of CDR3 amino acid sequences was observed among expanded clones across subjects, suggesting private repertoires in all groups.

This CDR3 spans 15 amino acids. Looked up from germline, CDR1 is SEHNR and CDR2 is FQNEAQ (reference sequence). V was pared by 1 base and J by 3 bases, with 4 bases of the junction left unmatched. The sequenced sample consisted of PBMCs. This rearrangement joins TRBV7-9 to TRBJ2-3, with 7 positions matching TRBD2. The source of this sequence is a woman between 45 and 65 years old with multiple sclerosis. CDR3 sequence reads: CASSLGDGRTDTQYF. The CDR3 DNA reads TGTGCCAGCAGCTTAGGTGACGGGAGGACAGATACGCAGTATTTT.